One and the same sample provided the 7 T cell receptor beta chains below, sequenced in a study of beta chain features in type 1 diabetes. Expressed TCRB transcripts were sequenced after all isolated RNA was converted to cDNA. The protocol was immunoSEQ multiplex PCR, while the TCRdb copy is restricted to in-frame clones and leaves out a portion. This table has under 900,000 clones, roughly 16% appearing once. The sample consisted of naive CD4+ T cells from blood. These receptors were obtained from a woman aged 18-35 years in good health.

The chain is built from TRBV11-2 and TRBJ2-5, with 10 bases aligning to TRBD2. V was clipped by 2 bases and J by 5 bases; unmatched bases: 11. The germline V gene encodes CDR1 SGHAT and CDR2 FQNNGV. This CDR3 comprises 17 residues. The DNA of the CDR3 is TGTGCCAGCAGCTTATATAGTACTAGCGGGACCCGGGAGACCCAGTACTTC. It translates to CASSLYSTSGTRETQYF.

This clone has more than one count but fewer than ten. The chain has TRBV2 and TRBJ2-7, with a weak D call TRBD2 (5 bases). The CDR3 spans 14 residues. V was pared by 4 bases and J by 2 bases, with 12 bases between. Germline V gives CDR1 SNHLY, CDR2 FYNNEI. The CDR3 DNA reads TGTGCCAGCAGTGTGGACTCGACTACCTACGAGCAGTACTTC. Translation: CASSVDSTTYEQYF.

The V call is TRBV7-8, the J call TRBJ2-2; possible D gene TRBD1, 6 bases. Germline V gene sequence: CDR1 SGHVS, CDR2 FQNEAQ. The CDR3 runs 13 residues. The ends were cut back, 3 bases at V and 5 bases at J, with 7 bases in the middle. The CDR3 DNA reads TGTGCCAGCAGCTTCACAGGGACCGGGGAGCTGTTTTTT. This gives the protein CASSFTGTGELFF.

There are a few counts of this clone. Other nucleotide sequences from this sample produce the same CDR3. The chain recombines TRBV2 with TRBJ2-2; no definite D call. The CDR3 length is 12 residues. Trimming took 4 bases from V and 3 from J, leaving 3 bases between them. Germline V gives CDR1 SNHLY, CDR2 FYNNEI. CDR3 loop: CASSGDTGELFF. The CDR3, as DNA: TGTGCCAGCAGTGGGGACACCGGGGAGCTGTTTTTT. The whole variable domain, remainder taken from reference TRBV2 and TRBJ2-2, is EPEVTQTPSHQVTQMGQEVILRCVPISNHLYFYWYRQILGQKVEFLVSFYNNEISEKSEIFDDQFSVERPDGSNFTLKIRSTKLEDSAMYFCASSGDTGELFFGEGSRLTVL.

The genes are TRBV5-1 and TRBJ2-5; no definite D call. The V end was cut by 4 bases, the J end by 2 bases, with 6 bases between. Germline values: CDR1 SGHRS, CDR2 YFSETQ. The CDR3 has 12 amino acids. In DNA, the CDR3 is TGCGCCAGCAGCAGGCCTCAAGAGACCCAGTACTTC. It encodes CASSRPQETQYF.

This clone was detected only a few times. V gene TRBV11-1 combines with J gene TRBJ2-7, with D maybe TRBD1 (5 bases). The ends were cut back, 6 bases at V and 2 bases at J, with 14 bases in the middle. There are 14 residues in the CDR3. Germline loops: CDR1 SGHAT, CDR2 FQDESV (reference sequence). CDR3 in amino acids: CASSPQDPPYEQYF. Written as DNA, the CDR3 is TGTGCCAGCAGTCCACAGGACCCTCCCTACGAGCAGTACTTC.

The V gene is TRBV12-5, the J gene TRBJ1-4; TRBD1 matches at 8 bases. CDR1 is LGHNT and CDR2 is FRNRAP in the germline V gene. The CDR3 spans 17 residues. After removal of 1 base from V and 2 bases from J, the junction contained 6 bases not matched to a gene. This CDR3 is CASGLGTGLATNEKLFF. CDR3 sequence (DNA): TGTGCTAGTGGTTTGGGGACAGGGTTGGCGACTAATGAAAAACTGTTTTTT.